What follows is one T cell receptor beta chain and its context. This entry is derived from a study of control samples from healthy donors and cancer patients. Here immunoSEQ multiplex PCR was the method, and the copy in TCRdb shows in-frame clones only, minus some. The sample carries 180,000 or so clones, about 94% recorded once. With 2 bases removed from V and 0 bases from J, the gap between germline ends came to 7 bases. CDR3 length: 14 residues. Germline-derived CDR1 and CDR2 are SNHLY and FYNNEI. The chain links TRBV2 to TRBJ1-2, with no clear D. Sequencing was performed on blood. This TCR came from a woman aged 60-75 years in good health. The chain's CDR3 is CASSERRPNYGYTF. The CDR3 coding sequence is TGTGCCAGCAGTGAACGAAGGCCTAACTATGGCTACACCTTC.